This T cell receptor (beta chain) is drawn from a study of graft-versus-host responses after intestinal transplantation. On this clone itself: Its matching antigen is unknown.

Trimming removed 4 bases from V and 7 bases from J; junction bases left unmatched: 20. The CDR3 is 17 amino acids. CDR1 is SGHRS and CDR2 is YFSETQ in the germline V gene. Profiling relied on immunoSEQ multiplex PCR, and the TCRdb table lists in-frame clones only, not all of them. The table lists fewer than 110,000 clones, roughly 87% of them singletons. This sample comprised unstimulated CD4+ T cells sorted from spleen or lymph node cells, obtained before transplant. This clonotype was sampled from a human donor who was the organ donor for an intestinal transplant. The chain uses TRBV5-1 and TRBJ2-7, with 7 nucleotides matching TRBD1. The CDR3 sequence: CASSAGSDRASRGEQYF. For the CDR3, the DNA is TGCGCCAGCAGCGCCGGCTCCGACAGGGCATCCAGAGGGGAGCAGTACTTC. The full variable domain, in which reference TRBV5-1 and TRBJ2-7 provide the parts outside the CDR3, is KAGVTQTPRYLIKTRGQQVTLSCSPISGHRSVSWYQQTPGQGLQFLFEYFSETQRNKGNFPGRFSGRQFSNSRSEMNVSTLELGDSALYLCASSAGSDRASRGEQYFGPGTRLTVT.